This T cell receptor (beta chain) was retrieved from a study of T cell clones after liver transplantation. Method: immunoSEQ multiplex PCR; TCRdb's copy keeps in-frame clones and lacks some. The sample has over 90,000 clones, around four fifths seen once. Trimming left V 3 bases short and J 5 bases short, with 13 bases between. CDR1 and CDR2 (germline): LNHDA, SQIVND (reference sequence). The CDR3 has 15 amino acids. The rearrangement joins TRBV19 to TRBJ2-2, with D possibly TRBD2 on 6 matching bases. The receptor was isolated from a human patient who received a liver transplant. Some of the T cells might come from the graft donor. The starting material was CD4+ T cells from blood, obtained around 48 months after liver transplant. The CDR3 loop is CASSIGGRLTGELFF. In DNA form, the CDR3 reads TGTGCCAGTAGTATTGGGGGGAGACTTACCGGGGAGCTGTTTTTT.